The 9 T cell receptor beta chains below come from one sample, sequenced in a study of blood T cell repertoires in COVID-19 (dated by TCRdb to 2020 to 2022). Libraries were prepared through the immunoSEQ multiplex PCR assay. The table was pulled from immuneACCESS by TCRdb, which kept in-frame rearrangements only. Such tables lose some clones; where checked, under half of the loss comes from unresolved V genes, and the rest has no known cause. Counted in this sample were approximately 230,000 clones; about 91% of them appeared once. Clones ranked in the top ten supply just under 6.5% of the sample. The specimen sequenced was peripheral blood. The receptors stem from a woman under 40 with COVID-19, enrolled during active disease.

The genes are TRBV14 and TRBJ1-1; D not certain. The V gene lost 3 bases and the J gene lost 10 bases, with 18 bases spanning the gap. The CDR3 runs 14 residues. Germline values: CDR1 SGHDN, CDR2 FVKESK. In DNA, the CDR3 is TGTGCCAGCAGCCAGAGGAGGGCACCGGATAGAGCTTTCTTT. It specifies CASSQRRAPDRAFF.

The DNA of the CDR3 is TGTGCCAGCAGCGTAGTGAGCGGGACGTACCGGGCCGGGGAGCTGTTTTTT. Translating it yields CASSVVSGTYRAGELFF. The chain joins TRBV9 to TRBJ2-2; 7 bases agree with TRBD2. Germline V gives CDR1 SGDLS, CDR2 YYNGEE. Trimming took 0 bases from V and 6 from J; bases not matched to a gene: 11. The CDR3 length is 17 residues.

The chain couples TRBV5-4 to TRBJ2-5; D possibly corresponds to TRBD2 (6 bases). Germline CDR1 and CDR2: SGHNT and YYREEE (reference sequence). This CDR3 is 13 amino acids long. The V and J ends lost 2 bases and 5 bases respectively, with 10 bases between them. The DNA of the CDR3 is TGTGCCAGCAGCTTAGGAGGGGATGAGACCCAGTACTTC. It is translated as CASSLGGDETQYF. Full variable domain (rest looked up from reference TRBV5-4 and TRBJ2-5): ETGVTQSPTHLIKTRGQQVTLRCSSQSGHNTVSWYQQALGQGPQFIFQYYREEENGRGNFPPRFSGLQFPNYSSELNVNALELDDSALYLCASSLGGDETQYFGPGTRLLVL.

The V and J genes are TRBV19 and TRBJ1-1; D not resolved. V was trimmed by 0 bases and J by 3 bases, leaving 11 bases between them. In germline, CDR1 is LNHDA, CDR2 SQIVND (reference sequence). CDR3 size: 15 residues. CDR3 in DNA: TGTGCCAGTAGTATAGACGGGTCGGGAGACACTGAAGCTTTCTTT. This sequence encodes CASSIDGSGDTEAFF.

This chain joins TRBV7-9 and TRBJ2-5, with TRBD2 matching over 8 bases. This CDR3 has 14 residues. CDR1 and CDR2 from the germline V gene are SEHNR and FQNEAQ (reference sequence). V trimming: 1 base; J trimming: 7 bases; junction bases outside the gene matches: 5. CDR3 sequence: CASSLDGTSGTQYF. CDR3 bases: TGTGCCAGCAGCTTAGATGGGACTAGTGGGACCCAGTACTTC.

V gene TRBV6-5 combines with J gene TRBJ2-2, with 7 bases identical to TRBD2. The CDR3 totals 15 residues. V lost 4 bases and J lost 6; bases outside the gene matches: 8. The germline V gene encodes CDR1 MNHEY and CDR2 SVGAGI. CDR3 coding DNA: TGTGCCAGCAGTTCGCGGGAGTGGGGCCCCGGGGAGCTGTTTTTT. Its protein is CASSSREWGPGELFF.

This clone was seen once. The J gene is TRBJ2-3, the V gene TRBV28, with 13 bases matching TRBD2. V gave up 3 bases and J gave up 2 bases; unmatched junction bases: 11. CDR1 is MDHEN and CDR2 is SYDVKM in the germline V gene. This CDR3 has 19 amino acids. The CDR3 loop is CASSFPAGLAGANTDTQYF. The CDR3 bases are TGTGCCAGCAGTTTTCCAGCCGGACTAGCGGGGGCCAACACAGATACGCAGTATTTT.

The chain joins TRBV19 to TRBJ1-1, with TRBD1 as a possible D gene (6 bases). The germline CDR1 and CDR2 sequences are LNHDA and SQIVND (reference sequence). This CDR3 has 12 amino acids. V was cut by 6 bases and J by 3 bases, with 8 bases left in between. The CDR3: CASSKGDTEAFF. The CDR3 nucleotides read TGTGCCAGTAGCAAGGGGGACACTGAAGCTTTCTTT.

In the case of this clone: Other nucleotide sequences in the sample specify the same CDR3. The chain links TRBV6-5 to TRBJ1-4; 8 nucleotides agree with TRBD1. This CDR3 has 15 residues. Per germline, CDR1 MNHEY and CDR2 SVGAGI. Trimming removed 0 bases from V and 8 bases from J; junction bases left unmatched: 5. The CDR3 bases are TGTGCCAGCAGTTACTCAGGACAGGGCGACGAAAAACTGTTTTTT. It codes for CASSYSGQGDEKLFF.